A selection of T cell receptor beta chains follows, all from one sample in a study of graft-versus-host responses after intestinal transplantation. TCRdb's table, derived via immunoSEQ multiplex PCR, lists solely in-frame clones and lacks some. The sample has tens of thousands of clones; approximately 92% are singletons. This specimen consisted of PBMCs, obtained around 270 days after intestinal transplant. These receptors were collected from a human patient who received an intestinal transplant, so some T cells may come from the graft donor. Each CDR3 is given with its conserved first and last residue. The D gene is left open where the match is weak. Expanded clones get a size class; other rows say once, few or many, or leave the size out.

D,J,V,size,CDR3,DNA
NA,TRBJ1-1,TRBV18,NA,CASSPERKNTEAFF,TGTGCCAGCTCACCAGAACGGAAGAACACTGAAGCTTTCTTT
TRBD1,TRBJ2-6,TRBV7-9,NA,CASSQEGQGASGANVLTF,TGCGCCAGCAGCCAAGAGGGACAGGGGGCGTCTGGGGCCAACGTCCTGACTTTC
NA,TRBJ1-1,TRBV25-1,once,CASSESGRFMNTEAFF,TGTGCCAGCAGTGAATCGGGCAGATTTATGAACACTGAAGCTTTCTTT
TRBD2,TRBJ2-3,TRBV4-2,NA,CASSHPGTSALPGTTDTQYF,TGTGCCAGCAGCCACCCTGGGACTAGCGCGCTCCCGGGCACCACAGATACGCAGTATTTT
NA,TRBJ1-5,TRBV7-9,NA,CASSLGTNQPQHF,TGTGCCAGCAGCTTAGGCACAAATCAGCCCCAGCATTTT
NA,TRBJ1-4,TRBV20-1,NA,CSARSREKLFF,TGCAGTGCTAGATCACGGGAAAAACTGTTTTTT
TRBD2,TRBJ2-1,TRBV6-4,NA,CASSDSGLAAYNEQFF,TGTGCCAGCAGTGACTCAGGACTAGCGGCCTACAATGAGCAGTTCTTC
NA,TRBJ1-4,TRBV19,NA,CASSITQEKLFF,TGTGCCAGTAGTATAACACAGGAAAAACTGTTTTTT
TRBD1,TRBJ2-7,TRBV12-5,NA,CASAPPTTGRSYEQYF,TGTGCTAGTGCCCCCCCTACGACAGGGCGCTCCTACGAGCAGTACTTC
TRBD1,TRBJ1-2,TRBV5-4,NA,CASSLRGPVYGYTF,TGTGCCAGCAGCTTGAGGGGGCCCGTTTATGGCTACACCTTC
TRBD2,TRBJ2-7,TRBV27,NA,CASSVAGGWEQYF,TGTGCCAGCAGCGTGGCGGGAGGGTGGGAGCAGTACTTC
TRBD1,TRBJ2-3,TRBV27,NA,CASSFTQGSSTDTQYF,TGTGCCAGCAGTTTCACACAGGGGTCTAGCACAGATACGCAGTATTTT
TRBD1,TRBJ1-2,TRBV5-1,NA,CASSYWGQGDGYTF,TGCGCCAGCAGCTATTGGGGACAGGGAGACGGCTACACCTTC
TRBD1,TRBJ1-2,TRBV27,NA,CASSLTGDYGYTF,TGTGCCAGCAGTTTGACAGGGGACTATGGCTACACCTTC
NA,TRBJ1-5,TRBV6-1,NA,CASSDEVSNQPQHF,TGTGCCAGCAGTGACGAAGTTAGCAATCAGCCCCAGCATTTT
TRBD2,TRBJ2-1,TRBV5-8,NA,CASSQAPGLAGPGYNEQFF,TGTGCCAGCAGCCAAGCCCCGGGACTAGCGGGACCAGGGTACAATGAGCAGTTCTTC
NA,TRBJ1-2,TRBV6-1,NA,CASSEAQGIAGYTF,TGTGCCAGCAGTGAAGCCCAGGGTATAGCTGGCTACACCTTC
NA,TRBJ1-2,TRBV6-5,NA,CASSYSIEGSGYTF,TGTGCCAGCAGTTACTCGATAGAGGGATCTGGCTACACCTTC
NA,TRBJ1-1,TRBV4-1,few,CASSLGTWNTEAFF,TGCGCCAGCAGCCTCGGGACATGGAACACTGAAGCTTTCTTT
NA,TRBJ2-5,TRBV5-1,few,CASSLVSGNQETQYF,TGCGCCAGCAGCTTGGTGTCAGGCAACCAAGAGACCCAGTACTTC
NA,TRBJ2-7,TRBV19,NA,CASSIGPSYEQYF,TGTGCCAGTAGTATAGGGCCATCCTACGAGCAGTACTTC
TRBD1,TRBJ2-7,TRBV27,once,CASSLSPWTGKSSYEQYF,TGTGCCAGCAGTTTATCCCCCTGGACAGGGAAGAGCTCCTACGAGCAGTACTTC
NA,TRBJ2-7,TRBV9,NA,CASSVSKQGHEQYF,TGTGCCAGCAGCGTCTCCAAACAGGGCCACGAGCAGTACTTC
NA,TRBJ2-7,TRBV4-1,NA,CASSPPGPYEQYF,TGCGCCAGCAGCCCTCCGGGACCCTACGAGCAGTACTTC
TRBD1,TRBJ1-1,TRBV5-1,NA,CASSLGQGPTEAFF,TGCGCCAGCAGCCTGGGACAGGGGCCCACTGAAGCTTTCTTT
NA,TRBJ2-3,TRBV7-9,few,CASSLGGRTQYF,TGTGCCAGCAGCCTCGGAGGGAGAACGCAGTATTTT
TRBD2,TRBJ2-3,TRBV7-2,NA,CASSLGLAGASDTQYF,TGTGCCAGCAGCTTAGGGCTAGCGGGAGCCTCAGATACGCAGTATTTT
TRBD2,TRBJ2-3,TRBV5-1,NA,CASTPGLAGVGTDTQYF,TGCGCCAGCACCCCCGGACTAGCGGGAGTCGGCACAGATACGCAGTATTTT
NA,TRBJ2-1,TRBV7-9,NA,CASSPESGGLYNEQFF,TGTGCCAGCAGCCCCGAATCGGGGGGCCTTTACAATGAGCAGTTCTTC